This TCR beta chain was observed in a study of T cell responses to AZD1222 COVID-19 vaccine. The study, taken as a whole, reports: Rises in breadth and depth of Spike-specific TCRs came after two AZD1222 doses. Just a handful of AZD1222 recipients tested seropositive at baseline. Every sample of the repertoires postdated the peak T cell response. With dominance at 160-218 and 743-854, vaccine-associated CD4 TCRs spanned spike.

V was pared by 5 bases and J by 3 bases, with 5 bases of the junction left unmatched. CDR1 is SGHDT and CDR2 is YYEEEE in the germline V gene. This CDR3 has 15 residues. Concerning this clone: What it recognizes is unknown.

TCRdb's table, derived via immunoSEQ multiplex PCR, lists solely in-frame clones and lacks some. Seen here are approximately 140,000 clones, approximately 92% observed once, and the top ten hold more than 0.95%. The chain carries TRBV5-6 and TRBJ1-5; the match to TRBD1 covers 10 bases. This sequence was found in an adult who received the AZD1222 COVID-19 vaccine. The source material was peripheral blood, sampled 28 days after the second AZD1222 dose. Here the CDR3 DNA reads TGTGCCAGCAGTGGGGACAGGGGATCCAATCAGCCCCAGCATTTT. This sequence encodes CASSGDRGSNQPQHF.